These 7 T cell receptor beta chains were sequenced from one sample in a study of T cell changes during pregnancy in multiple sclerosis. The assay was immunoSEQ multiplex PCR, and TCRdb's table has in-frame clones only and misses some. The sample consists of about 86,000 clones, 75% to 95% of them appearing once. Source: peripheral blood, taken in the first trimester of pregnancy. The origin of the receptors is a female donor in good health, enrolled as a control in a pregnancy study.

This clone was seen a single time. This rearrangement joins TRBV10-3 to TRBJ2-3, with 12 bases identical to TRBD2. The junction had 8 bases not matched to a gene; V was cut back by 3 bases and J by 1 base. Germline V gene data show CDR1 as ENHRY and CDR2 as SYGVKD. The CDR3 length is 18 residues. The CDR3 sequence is CAISDGLAGGHRTDTQYF. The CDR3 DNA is TGTGCCATCAGTGACGGGCTAGCGGGGGGGCACCGCACAGATACGCAGTATTTT.

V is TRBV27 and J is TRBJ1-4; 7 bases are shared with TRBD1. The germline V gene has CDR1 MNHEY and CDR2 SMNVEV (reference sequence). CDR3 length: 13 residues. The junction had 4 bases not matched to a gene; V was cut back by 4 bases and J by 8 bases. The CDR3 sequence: CASSSSQGEKLFF. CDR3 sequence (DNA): TGTGCCAGCAGTTCCTCACAGGGGGAAAAACTGTTTTTT. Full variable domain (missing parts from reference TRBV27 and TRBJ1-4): EAQVTQNPRYLITVTGKKLTVTCSQNMNHEYMSWYRQDPGLGLRQIYYSMNVEVTDKGDVPEGYKVSRKEKRNFPLILESPSPNQTSLYFCASSSSQGEKLFFGSGTQLSVL.

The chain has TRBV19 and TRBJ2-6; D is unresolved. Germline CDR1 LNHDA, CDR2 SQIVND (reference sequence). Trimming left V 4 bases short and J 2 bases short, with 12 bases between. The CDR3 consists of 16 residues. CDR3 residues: CASSTRSTAGANVLTF. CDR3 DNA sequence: TGTGCCAGTAGTACCCGAAGTACTGCTGGGGCCAACGTCCTGACTTTC.

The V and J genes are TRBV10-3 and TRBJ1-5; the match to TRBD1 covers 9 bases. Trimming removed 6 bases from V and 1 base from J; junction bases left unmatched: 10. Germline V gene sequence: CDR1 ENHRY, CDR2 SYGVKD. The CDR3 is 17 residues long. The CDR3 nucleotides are TGTGCCATCAGACCCGGGACAGGGTATTGGAGCAATCAGCCCCAGCATTTT. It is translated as CAIRPGTGYWSNQPQHF.

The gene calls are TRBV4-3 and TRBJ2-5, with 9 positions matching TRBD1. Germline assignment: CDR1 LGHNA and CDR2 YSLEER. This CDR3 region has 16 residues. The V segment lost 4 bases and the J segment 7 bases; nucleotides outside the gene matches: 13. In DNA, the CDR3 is TGCGCCAGCAGCCGAGGGGGGACAGGGAACGATGGGACCCAGTACTTC. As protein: CASSRGGTGNDGTQYF.

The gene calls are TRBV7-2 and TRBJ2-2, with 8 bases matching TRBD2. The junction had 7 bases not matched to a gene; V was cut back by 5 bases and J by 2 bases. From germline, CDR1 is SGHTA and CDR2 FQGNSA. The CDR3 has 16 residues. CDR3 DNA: TGTGCCAGCAGCCCCTCGGGAGGGGTAAACACCGGGGAGCTGTTTTTT. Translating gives CASSPSGGVNTGELFF.

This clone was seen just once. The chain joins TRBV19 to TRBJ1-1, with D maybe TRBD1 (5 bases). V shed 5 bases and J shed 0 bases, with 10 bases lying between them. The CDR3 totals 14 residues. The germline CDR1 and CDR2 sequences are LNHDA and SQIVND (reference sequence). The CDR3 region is CASSFGHLNTEAFF. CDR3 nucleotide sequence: TGTGCCAGTAGTTTCGGACACCTGAACACTGAAGCTTTCTTT.